The 28 T cell receptor beta chains reported below all come from one sample, sequenced in a study of blood T cell repertoires in COVID-19. Profiled with immunoSEQ multiplex PCR; TCRdb holds only in-frame clones, not every one. The sample yields 160,000 or so clones, roughly 87% seen once. The specimen was PBMCs or T cells enriched from blood (not recorded which). The receptors shown here come from a human donor with acute COVID-19. The donor label of this sample is uncertain.

The rearrangement joins TRBV4-1 to TRBJ2-3; TRBD1 agrees at 8 bases. Germline-derived CDR1 and CDR2 are MGHRA and YSYEKL. Trimming at V came to 1 base and at J to 2 bases, leaving 11 bases not matched to a gene. The CDR3 runs 18 residues. The CDR3 DNA reads TGCGCCAGCAGCCAAGTATCCACAAGGCAGGGGGCCACAGATACGCAGTATTTT. Residues: CASSQVSTRQGATDTQYF.

The chain uses TRBV5-1 and TRBJ2-1; 12 bases align to TRBD2. The V gene's germline CDR1 is SGHRS and CDR2 YFSETQ. J lost 7 bases, V lost 4 bases, and 21 bases had no gene match. This CDR3 has 20 residues. The DNA of the CDR3 is TGCGCCAGCAGCCCGCTACTCCTAACTTCACTAGCGGGGGGTGTTAATGAGCAGTTCTTC. Translation: CASSPLLLTSLAGGVNEQFF.

V gene TRBV9 combines with J gene TRBJ2-7; TRBD2 is a possible D gene (6 bases). Germline V gene sequence: CDR1 SGDLS, CDR2 YYNGEE. V lost 3 bases, J lost 0 bases, and 16 bases lay in between. This CDR3 is built from 16 residues. CDR3 nucleotides: TGTGCCAGCAGCGCGCATTCTAGCGTGAGCTCCTACGAGCAGTACTTC. This translates into CASSAHSSVSSYEQYF.

This clone was detected only once. The rearrangement links TRBV11-2 to TRBJ2-2; D possibly corresponds to TRBD2 (5 bases). The germline V gene has CDR1 SGHAT and CDR2 FQNNGV. The CDR3 is made up of 15 amino acids. V shed 5 bases and J shed 1 base, with 11 bases lying between them. CDR3 sequence (DNA): TGTGCCAGCAGCGTACTAGGGCAGAACACCGGGGAGCTGTTTTTT. Translation gives CASSVLGQNTGELFF. The full variable domain, in which reference TRBV11-2 and TRBJ2-2 provide the parts outside the CDR3, is EAGVAQSPRYKIIEKRQSVAFWCNPISGHATLYWYQQILGQGPKLLIQFQNNGVVDDSQLPKDRFSAERLKGVDSTLKIQPAKLEDSAVYLCASSVLGQNTGELFFGEGSRLTVL.

The J gene is TRBJ2-7, the V gene TRBV7-6, with 7 nucleotides matching TRBD1. CDR3 length equals 15 residues. In germline, CDR1 is SGHVS, CDR2 FNYEAQ. The junction had 6 bases not matched to a gene; V was cut back by 4 bases and J by 0 bases. CDR3 residues: CASSSSGQDSYEQYF. In DNA, the CDR3 is TGTGCCAGCAGCTCGTCCGGACAGGACTCCTACGAGCAGTACTTC. The full variable domain, its missing parts supplied by reference TRBV7-6 and TRBJ2-7, is GAGVSQSPRYKVTKRGQDVALRCDPISGHVSLYWYRQALGQGPEFLTYFNYEAQQDKSGLPNDRFSAERPEGSISTLTIQRTEQRDSAMYRCASSSSGQDSYEQYFGPGTRLTVT.

This sequence joins TRBV7-6 and TRBJ2-2, with D unclear. There are 15 residues in the CDR3. The V and J ends lost 5 bases and 5 bases respectively, with 15 bases between them. CDR1 is SGHVS and CDR2 is FNYEAQ in the germline V gene. In DNA form, the CDR3 reads TGTGCCAGCAGCCTGACCCCGGCCGGGACCGGGGAGCTGTTTTTT. Protein product: CASSLTPAGTGELFF.

This chain uses TRBV21-1 with TRBJ1-5. TRBV21-1 constitutes a pseudogene. The length of the CDR3 is 19 residues. As DNA, the CDR3 is TGTGCCAGCAGCAAAGCGAGCGCGAATCCCCGGTGCGGCAATCAGCCCCAGCATTTT. This sequence encodes CASSKASANPRCGNQPQHF.

J is TRBJ2-1 and V is TRBV19; 7 bases agree with TRBD1. The CDR3 sequence is 14 residues long. Germline values: CDR1 LNHDA, CDR2 SQIVND (reference sequence). V shed 1 base and J 6 bases; nucleotides not matched to a gene: 3. Here the CDR3 DNA reads TGTGCCAGTAGTATAGGACAGGGTACCAATGAGCAGTTCTTC. Translated, it gives CASSIGQGTNEQFF.

The gene calls are TRBV6-5 and TRBJ2-4; D is unclear. The CDR3 has 13 residues. Germline assignment: CDR1 MNHEY and CDR2 SVGAGI. The germline V and J ends were trimmed by 11 bases and 2 bases, with 13 bases remaining between them. The CDR3 loop reads CAATGFPKNIQYF. The CDR3 DNA follows: TGTGCCGCAACCGGGTTCCCCAAAAACATTCAGTACTTC.

For the CDR3, the DNA is TGTGCCAGCATGGCGGACAGGTCTCTCGGCGAGCAGTACTTC. It yields the protein CASMADRSLGEQYF. V is TRBV6-5 and J is TRBJ2-7, with 7 bases fitting TRBD1. The V gene's germline CDR1 is MNHEY and CDR2 SVGAGI. The CDR3 is made up of 14 amino acids. Trimming cost V 7 bases and J 6 bases; bases outside gene matches: 12.

This clone was counted between two and nine times. J is TRBJ1-4 and V is TRBV24-1; TRBD1 matches 10 bases. V shed 5 bases and J 10 bases; nucleotides not matched to a gene: 12. This CDR3 has 16 residues. In germline, CDR1 is KGHDR, CDR2 SFDVKD. As DNA, the CDR3 is TGTGCCACCAGTGTGGGGAGAGGACAGGGGGAGGTAAAACTGTTTTTT. It codes for CATSVGRGQGEVKLFF.

The J gene is TRBJ1-3, the V gene TRBV20-1; a possible D gene is TRBD1 (6 bases). Trimming took 3 bases from V and 7 from J, leaving 7 bases between them. There are 11 residues in the CDR3. The germline gives CDR1 DFQATT, CDR2 SNEGSKA (reference sequence). The CDR3 region is CSARDSNTIYF. For the CDR3, the DNA is TGCAGTGCTAGGGACAGTAACACCATATATTTT.

The chain combines TRBV14 with TRBJ2-4; no firm D call. Per the germline V gene, CDR1 is SGHDN and CDR2 is FVKESK. The CDR3 has 16 residues. Trimming cost V 1 base and J 0 bases, with 10 bases left between them. CDR3 DNA sequence: TGTGCCAGCAGCCAAGGCGGATTTTTAGCCAAAAACATTCAGTACTTC. Its protein product is CASSQGGFLAKNIQYF.

As DNA, the CDR3 is TGTGCCAGCAGTGGGGGACAGTCCTACGAGCAGTACTTC. Its protein is CASSGGQSYEQYF. This chain uses TRBV25-1 with TRBJ2-7; TRBD1 matches at 7 bases. V lost 4 bases to trimming and J lost 1 base; unmatched junction nucleotides: 1. In germline, CDR1 is MGHDK, CDR2 SYGVNS. The CDR3 is made up of 13 amino acids.

The chain joins TRBV18 to TRBJ2-7; D perhaps matches TRBD2 (7 bases). In germline, CDR1 is KGHSH, CDR2 LQKENI. Trimming removed 6 bases at V and 1 base at J, with 16 bases between. This CDR3 region has 15 residues. This CDR3 reads CASSPRGGDSYEQYF. Here the CDR3 DNA reads TGTGCCAGCTCCCCCAGAGGGGGGGATTCCTACGAGCAGTACTTC.

This sequence joins TRBV7-8 and TRBJ1-4; the D gene is possibly TRBD1 (5 bases). With 1 base removed from V and 5 bases from J, the gap between germline ends came to 8 bases. Germline V CDR1 and CDR2: SGHVS, FQNEAQ. This CDR3 has 14 amino acids. The CDR3: CASSLERGNEKLFF. The CDR3 DNA sequence: TGTGCCAGCAGCTTAGAGCGGGGGAATGAAAAACTGTTTTTT. Drawing the rest from reference TRBV7-8 and TRBJ1-4, the complete variable domain is GAGVSQSPRYKVAKRGQDVALRCDPISGHVSLFWYQQALGQGPEFLTYFQNEAQLDKSGLPSDRFFAERPEGSVSTLKIQRTQQEDSAVYLCASSLERGNEKLFFGSGTQLSVL.

The genes are TRBV7-9 and TRBJ2-1; TRBD1 aligns across 8 bases. V dropped 5 bases and J dropped 8; count of bases not matched to a gene: 11. From germline, CDR1 is SEHNR and CDR2 FQNEAQ (reference sequence). This CDR3 spans 15 amino acids. As DNA, the CDR3 is TGTGCCAGCAGCCCTACAGGGGGGACGGGGGATGAGCAGTTCTTC. As protein: CASSPTGGTGDEQFF.

This clone occurred once. The chain recombines TRBV19 with TRBJ1-3; TRBD1 matches at 8 bases. The CDR3 totals 15 residues. Germline assignment: CDR1 LNHDA and CDR2 SQIVND (reference sequence). V lost 4 bases and J lost 2; bases outside the gene matches: 4. CDR3 in DNA: TGTGCCAGTAGTAGAGGCAGGGGGCCTGGAAACACCATATATTTT. Protein: CASSRGRGPGNTIYF.

This chain uses TRBV15 with TRBJ2-4; 7 bases match TRBD2. This CDR3 region has 15 residues. Germline V gene sequence: CDR1 LNHNV, CDR2 YYDKDF (reference sequence). V was clipped by 3 bases and J by 8 bases; unmatched bases: 10. The CDR3 here is CATSSSAGLTDIQYF. The CDR3 nucleotides are TGTGCCACCAGCAGTTCAGCGGGACTCACTGACATTCAGTACTTC.

The chain recombines TRBV2 with TRBJ1-1; perhaps TRBD1 as D (6 bases). Germline V gene lookup returns CDR1 SNHLY and CDR2 FYNNEI. This CDR3 is 13 amino acids long. Deletions cut 9 bases from V and 4 bases from J, with 15 bases between. Here the CDR3 DNA reads TGTGCCAGAGCTCGGGGGGGCCGCACTGAAGCTTTCTTT. Protein sequence: CARARGGRTEAFF.

V gene TRBV6-6 combines with J gene TRBJ2-3, with TRBD1 as a possible D gene (6 bases). Trimming shortened V by 4 bases and J by 3 bases, and 14 bases separated the two germline ends. Germline lookup yields CDR1 MNHNY and CDR2 SVGAGI (reference sequence). The CDR3 runs to 15 residues. CDR3 nucleotide sequence: TGTGCCAGCAGTTGGGTGGGACAACCTACAGATACGCAGTATTTT. Protein product: CASSWVGQPTDTQYF.

The chain has TRBV4-3 and TRBJ1-2; D possibly corresponds to TRBD1 (5 bases). Between the trimmed V and J ends, which lost 1 base and 7 bases, there was a span of 16 bases. The CDR3 contains 15 residues. Germline V lookup: CDR1 LGHNA, CDR2 YSLEER. This chain's CDR3 is CASSQGARAEAGYTF. In nucleotides, the CDR3 is TGCGCCAGCAGCCAAGGGGCCAGGGCCGAGGCTGGCTACACCTTC.

This CDR3 is CAWSDKRGPAGQPQHF. DNA of the CDR3: TGTGCCTGGAGTGACAAGCGGGGCCCGGCGGGACAGCCCCAGCATTTT. The chain combines TRBV30 with TRBJ1-5; a weak D match, TRBD1 (5 bases). This CDR3 spans 16 amino acids. Germline values: CDR1 GTSNPN, CDR2 SVGIG (reference sequence). Trimming shortened V by 1 base and J by 7 bases, and 20 bases separated the two germline ends.

The chain couples TRBV30 to TRBJ2-3; TRBD2 agrees at 8 bases. Germline assignment: CDR1 GTSNPN and CDR2 SVGIG (reference sequence). V lost 5 bases to trimming and J lost 4 bases; unmatched junction nucleotides: 11. The CDR3 length is 15 residues. In DNA form, the CDR3 reads TGTGCCTGGGGGCCACCAGCGGGGGCCGCAGATACGCAGTATTTT. Translated, it gives CAWGPPAGAADTQYF. The entire variable domain, with the rest obtained from reference TRBV30 and TRBJ2-3, is as follows: SQTIHQWPATLVQPVGSPLSLECTVEGTSNPNLYWYRQAAGRGLQLLFYSVGIGQISSEVPQNLSASRPQDRQFILSSKKLLLSDSGFYLCAWGPPAGAADTQYFGPGTRLTVL.

The chain recombines TRBV4-1 with TRBJ1-4; 8 bases are shared with TRBD1. The CDR3 totals 15 residues. The trim removed 1 base at V and 8 bases at J, leaving 6 bases unmatched. Germline V gene sequence: CDR1 MGHRA, CDR2 YSYEKL. The CDR3 loop reads CASSQATGVGEKLFF. CDR3 sequence (DNA): TGCGCCAGCAGCCAAGCGACAGGGGTAGGGGAAAAACTGTTTTTT.

The gene calls are TRBV5-8 and TRBJ1-5; D remains ambiguous. Trimming took off 3 bases at V and 3 bases at J, with 13 bases between the two ends. This CDR3 has 15 amino acids. Germline CDR1 SGHTS, CDR2 YDEGEE. The CDR3 DNA reads as TGTGCCAGCAGCTCCAGATGGAGGTCCAATCAGCCCCAGCATTTT. It is translated as CASSSRWRSNQPQHF. Together with reference TRBV5-8 and TRBJ1-5, the CDR3 gives the full variable domain: EAGVTQSPTHLIKTRGQQATLRCSPISGHTSVYWYQQALGLGLQFLLWYDEGEERNRGNFPPRFSGRQFPNYSSELNVNALELEDSALYLCASSSRWRSNQPQHFGDGTRLSIL.

J is TRBJ2-7 and V is TRBV18; TRBD1 matches at 10 bases. CDR1 KGHSH and CDR2 LQKENI come from the germline V gene. J gave up 0 bases and V 6 bases, and 8 bases lay outside the gene matches. This CDR3 is 16 amino acids long. CDR3 coding DNA: TGTGCCAGCTCGACTGGGACAGGGGCCCACTCCTACGAGCAGTACTTC. It yields the protein CASSTGTGAHSYEQYF.

This chain uses TRBV4-1 with TRBJ1-6, with 9 bases fitting TRBD1. The CDR3 is 17 amino acids. Trimming at V came to 1 base and at J to 10 bases, leaving 11 bases not matched to a gene. The germline gives CDR1 MGHRA, CDR2 YSYEKL. The chain's CDR3 is CASSQVGTGQGRSPLHF. DNA for the CDR3: TGCGCCAGCAGCCAAGTGGGTACGGGACAGGGTCGGTCACCCCTCCACTTT.